This T cell receptor (beta chain) was identified in a study of OX40 agonist ivuxolimab in advanced cancers. For the study at large: The treatment was a fully human IgG2 OX40 agonist, ivuxolimab. A mean age of roughly 62 years, range about 20 to 79, was recorded, and more than 80% were male. Partial responses were observed in three patients, of whom one had hepatocellular carcinoma and two had cutaneous melanoma. Regarding the study as a whole: Blood T cells, both CD4+ and CD8+, expanded clonally by week 6 at 0.1 to 3.0 mg/kg.

Trimming removed 2 bases at V and 4 bases at J, with 9 bases between. The CDR3 contains 14 residues. Germline lookup yields CDR1 MDHEN and CDR2 SYDVKM. This clone was detected once. The target antigen is unknown. The data were produced by immunoSEQ multiplex PCR, yet TCRdb's version contains in-frame clones alone and is incomplete. The data show about 76,000 clones, roughly 86% seen once. The sample here was CD4+ or CD8+ T cells sorted from blood, taken in a trial of the OX40 agonist ivuxolimab. This rearrangement joins TRBV28 to TRBJ1-5, with a weak D call TRBD1 (6 bases). The sequence came from an adult with an advanced solid tumor such as melanoma, head and neck, liver or kidney cancer. Here the CDR3 reads CASSLGQPNQPQHF. CDR3 nucleotide sequence: TGTGCCAGCAGTTTAGGACAGCCGAATCAGCCCCAGCATTTT. Full variable domain (outside the CDR3, taken from reference TRBV28 and TRBJ1-5): DVKVTQSSRYLVKRTGEKVFLECVQDMDHENMFWYRQDPGLGLRLIYFSYDVKMKEKGDIPEGYSVSREKKERFSLILESASTNQTSMYLCASSLGQPNQPQHFGDGTRLSIL.